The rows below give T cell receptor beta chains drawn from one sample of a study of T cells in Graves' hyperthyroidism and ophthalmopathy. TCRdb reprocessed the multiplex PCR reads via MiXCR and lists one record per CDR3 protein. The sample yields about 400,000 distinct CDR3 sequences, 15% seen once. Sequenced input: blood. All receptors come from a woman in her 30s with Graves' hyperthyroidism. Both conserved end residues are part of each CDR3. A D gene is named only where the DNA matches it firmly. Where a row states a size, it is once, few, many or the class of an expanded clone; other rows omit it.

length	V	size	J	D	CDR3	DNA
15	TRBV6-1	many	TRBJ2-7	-	CASSASPGPDYEQYF	TGTGCCAGCAGTGCCTCACCGGGACCCGACTACGAGCAGTACTTC
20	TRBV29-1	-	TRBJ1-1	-	CSVEVGRPSIDFRANTEAFF	TGCAGCGTTGAAGTAGGGAGACCAAGCATTGATTTCCGAGCGAACACTGAAGCTTTCTTT
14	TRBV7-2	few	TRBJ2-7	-	CASSLGPDSYEQYF	TGTGCCAGCAGCCTCGGACCTGACTCCTACGAGCAGTACTTC
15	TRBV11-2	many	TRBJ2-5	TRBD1	CASSSGTGVQETQYF	TGTGCCAGCAGCTCCGGGACAGGGGTACAAGAGACCCAGTACTTC
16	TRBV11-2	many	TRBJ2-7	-	CASSLLRQDMGYEQYF	TGTGCCAGCAGCTTACTCCGACAAGATATGGGCTACGAGCAGTACTTC
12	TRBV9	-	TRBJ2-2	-	CASSVAPGELFF	TGTGCCAGCAGCGTAGCCCCCGGGGAGCTGTTTTTT
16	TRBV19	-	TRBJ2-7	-	CASSTGEGSYYYEQYF	TGTGCCAGTAGTACAGGGGAGGGCTCCTACTACTACGAGCAGTACTTC
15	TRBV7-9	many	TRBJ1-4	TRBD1	CASSLGTGNREKLFF	TGTGCCAGCAGCTTGGGGACAGGGAATCGCGAAAAACTGTTTTTT
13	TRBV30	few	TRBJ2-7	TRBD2	CAWRASGTYEQYF	TGTGCCTGGAGGGCTAGCGGTACCTACGAGCAGTACTTC
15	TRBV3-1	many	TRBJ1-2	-	CASSQGQVYNYGYTF	TGTGCCAGCAGCCAAGGTCAGGTCTACAACTATGGCTACACCTTC
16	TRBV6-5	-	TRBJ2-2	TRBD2	CASSSVSGGYAGELFF	TGTGCCAGCAGTTCAGTTTCGGGAGGTTATGCCGGGGAGCTGTTTTTT
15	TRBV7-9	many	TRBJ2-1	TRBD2	CASSLQAGILDEQFF	TGTGCCAGCAGCTTACAAGCGGGAATCTTGGATGAGCAGTTCTTC
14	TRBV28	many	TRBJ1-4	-	CASSLQQGNEKLFF	TGTGCCAGCAGTTTGCAGCAGGGGAATGAAAAACTGTTTTTT
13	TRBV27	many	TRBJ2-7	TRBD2	CASSTSVVSEQYF	TGTGCCAGCAGCACTAGCGTGGTGAGCGAGCAGTACTTC
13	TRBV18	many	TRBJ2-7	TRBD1	CASSYQDRAEQYF	TGTGCCAGCTCATATCAGGACAGGGCGGAGCAGTACTTC
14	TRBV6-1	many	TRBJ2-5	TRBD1	CASRRQGQQETQYF	TGTGCCAGCAGGCGACAGGGGCAACAAGAGACCCAGTACTTC
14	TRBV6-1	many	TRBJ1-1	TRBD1	CASSTDRGRTEAFF	TGTGCCAGCAGTACGGACAGGGGGCGTACTGAAGCTTTCTTT
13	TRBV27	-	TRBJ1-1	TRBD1	CASSPRQGTGAFF	TGTGCCAGCAGCCCGAGACAGGGAACGGGAGCTTTCTTT
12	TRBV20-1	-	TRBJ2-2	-	CSAREGTGELFF	TGCAGTGCTAGGGAGGGAACCGGGGAGCTGTTTTTT
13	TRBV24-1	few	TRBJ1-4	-	CATSPREREKLFF	TGTGCCACCAGTCCCAGGGAGAGGGAAAAACTGTTTTTT
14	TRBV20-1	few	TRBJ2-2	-	CSAKLAGNTGELFF	TGCAGTGCTAAACTGGCGGGGAACACCGGGGAGCTGTTTTTT
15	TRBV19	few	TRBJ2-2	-	CATKVGSGNTGELFF	TGTGCCACTAAAGTAGGTAGCGGGAACACCGGGGAGCTGTTTTTT
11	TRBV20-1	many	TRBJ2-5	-	CSASGSGPQYF	TGCAGTGCTAGCGGGAGCGGTCCCCAGTACTTC
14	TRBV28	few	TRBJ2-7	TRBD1	CASNQQGLRHEQYF	TGTGCCAGCAACCAACAGGGGCTTCGGCACGAGCAGTACTTC
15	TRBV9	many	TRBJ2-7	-	CASSVAPSSAGEQYF	TGTGCCAGCAGCGTAGCCCCTTCGAGCGCCGGCGAGCAGTACTTC
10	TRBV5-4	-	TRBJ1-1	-	CAWGTVEAFF	TGTGCCTGGGGGACGGTTGAAGCTTTCTTT
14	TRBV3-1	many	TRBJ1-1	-	CASSFRERDTEAFF	TGTGCCAGCAGCTTCAGGGAAAGGGACACTGAAGCTTTCTTT
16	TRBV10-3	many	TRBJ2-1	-	CAIRGDSEERYNEQFF	TGTGCCATCAGAGGCGATAGCGAGGAGCGGTACAATGAGCAGTTCTTC
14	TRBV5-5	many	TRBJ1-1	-	CASIPQGILAEAFF	TGTGCCAGCATCCCTCAGGGGATCTTGGCTGAAGCTTTCTTT
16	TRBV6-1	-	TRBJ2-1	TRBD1	CASSLTGTGAGNEQFF	TGTGCCAGCAGTCTTACCGGGACAGGGGCCGGCAATGAGCAGTTCTTC
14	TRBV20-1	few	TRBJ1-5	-	CSGQGFMSNQPQHF	TGCAGTGGGCAGGGTTTTATGAGCAATCAGCCCCAGCATTTT
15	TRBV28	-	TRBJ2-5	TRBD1	CASSGTGAGSVAQYF	TGTGCCAGCAGTGGGACAGGGGCGGGAAGCGTTGCCCAGTACTTC
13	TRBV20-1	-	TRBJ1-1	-	CSARLGRRTEAFF	TGCAGTGCCCGTTTAGGCAGAAGGACTGAAGCTTTCTTT